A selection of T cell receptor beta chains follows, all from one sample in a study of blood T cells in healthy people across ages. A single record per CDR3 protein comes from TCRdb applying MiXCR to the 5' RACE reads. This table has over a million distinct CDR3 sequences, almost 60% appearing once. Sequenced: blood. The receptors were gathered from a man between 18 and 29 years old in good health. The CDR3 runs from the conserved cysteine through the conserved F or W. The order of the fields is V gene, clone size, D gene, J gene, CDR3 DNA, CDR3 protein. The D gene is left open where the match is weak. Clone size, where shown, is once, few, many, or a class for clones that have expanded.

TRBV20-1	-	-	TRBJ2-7	TGCAGTGCTAGAGATTGGCGGGAAAACTCCTACGAGCAGTACTTC	CSARDWRENSYEQYF
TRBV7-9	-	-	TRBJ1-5	TGTGCCAGCAGCTTAGCCTCTAGTGGGATTAGCAATCAGCCCCAGCATTTT	CASSLASSGISNQPQHF
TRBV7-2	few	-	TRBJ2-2	TGTGCCAGCAGCTTAACCGGGACTAACACCGGGGAGCTGTTTTTT	CASSLTGTNTGELFF
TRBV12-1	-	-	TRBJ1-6	TGTGCCAGCAGCCTTCAGGGGCAGGGTTCACCCCTCCACTTT	CASSLQGQGSPLHF
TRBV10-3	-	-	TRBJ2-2	TGTGCCATCAGTGAGAGGGCGAACACCGGGGAGCTGTTTTTT	CAISERANTGELFF
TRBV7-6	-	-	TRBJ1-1	TGTGCCAGCAGCTTAAACGTATTAGTGAACACTGAAGCTTTCTTT	CASSLNVLVNTEAFF
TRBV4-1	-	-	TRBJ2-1	TGCGCCAGCAGCCTGTTGGACAGCCGCTACAATGAGCAGTTCTTC	CASSLLDSRYNEQFF
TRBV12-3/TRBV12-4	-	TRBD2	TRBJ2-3	TGTGCCAGCAGTTTGAGGACTAGCGGCCTCGCAGATACGCAGTATTTT	CASSLRTSGLADTQYF
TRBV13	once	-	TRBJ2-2	TGTGCCAGCAGCCCAGAAGAGGGAATGAACACCGGGGAGCTGTTTTTT	CASSPEEGMNTGELFF
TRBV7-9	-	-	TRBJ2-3	TGTGCCAGCAGTCAAAGGGCCTACGGATACCGCACAGATACGCAGTATTTT	CASSQRAYGYRTDTQYF
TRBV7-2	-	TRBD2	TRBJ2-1	TGTGCCAGCAGCTTGCTGCTAGCGGGAGGAAAGCAGTTCTTC	CASSLLLAGGKQFF
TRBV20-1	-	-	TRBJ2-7	TGCAGTGCTAGAGACCCTGACAGCACCTCCTACGAGCAGTACTTC	CSARDPDSTSYEQYF
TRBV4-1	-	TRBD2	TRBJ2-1	TGCGCCAGCAGCCTATACTCAGTAGCGGGACCCCTCGTTGAGCAGTTCTTC	CASSLYSVAGPLVEQFF
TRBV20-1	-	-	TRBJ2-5	TGCAGTGCTAGAGATCTCGTTTCCCAAGAGACCCAGTACTTC	CSARDLVSQETQYF
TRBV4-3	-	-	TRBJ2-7	TGCGCCAGCAGCCAAGGGGTGGAGGCCTCCTACGAGCAGTACTTC	CASSQGVEASYEQYF
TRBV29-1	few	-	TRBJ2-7	TGCAGCGTTGGATCGGGTAGGGACGGGTACGAGCAGTACTTC	CSVGSGRDGYEQYF
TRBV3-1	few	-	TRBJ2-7	TGTGCCAGCAGCCAATGGGAAAGGGCCGTCTACGAGCAGTACTTC	CASSQWERAVYEQYF
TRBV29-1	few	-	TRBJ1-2	TGCAGCGTTGAAGCCCCGGGTCAGGGAATCGGCTACACCTTC	CSVEAPGQGIGYTF
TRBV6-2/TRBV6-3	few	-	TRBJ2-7	TGTGCCAGCAGCGAGGGCAGTCCCTACGAGCAGTACTTC	CASSEGSPYEQYF
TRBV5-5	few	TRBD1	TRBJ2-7	TGTGCCAGCAGCCGCCGGGACAGGGAGTACGAGCAGTACTTC	CASSRRDREYEQYF
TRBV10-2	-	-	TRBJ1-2	TGCGCCAGCAGTGAGTCTGTAGATGGCTACACCTTC	CASSESVDGYTF
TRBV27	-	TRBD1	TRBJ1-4	TGTGCCAGCAGTTTATTTCTACAGGGGCGGGAAAAACTGTTTTTT	CASSLFLQGREKLFF
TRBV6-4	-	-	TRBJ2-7	TGTGCCAGCAGTGACCGAGGTGGGGTCCTATCCTACAATGAGCAGTACTTC	CASSDRGGVLSYNEQYF
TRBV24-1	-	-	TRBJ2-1	TGTGCCACCCAGGGGAGAGGGCTTATCGGTAATGAGCAGTTCTTC	CATQGRGLIGNEQFF
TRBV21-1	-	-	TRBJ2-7	TGTGCCAGCAGCAATGTGAACGAGCAGTACTTC	CASSNVNEQYF
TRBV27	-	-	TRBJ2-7	TGTGCCAGCAAGGGAGGTCAAGGCGAGCAGTACTTC	CASKGGQGEQYF
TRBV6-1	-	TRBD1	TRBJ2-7	TGTGCCAGCAGTGAACAAACAGGGGGCAGCTACGAGCAGTACTTC	CASSEQTGGSYEQYF
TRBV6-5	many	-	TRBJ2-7	TGTGCCAGCAGCCGAACAGGTGGCGAGCAGTACTTC	CASSRTGGEQYF
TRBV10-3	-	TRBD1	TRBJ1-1	TGTGCCATCACGGACAGGGAAAGGACTGAAGCTTTCTTT	CAITDRERTEAFF
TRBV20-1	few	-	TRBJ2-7	TGCAGTGCTATGCAGGGGGGCAACTCCTACGAGCAGTACTTC	CSAMQGGNSYEQYF
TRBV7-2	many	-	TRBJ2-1	TGTGCCAGCAGCCCTCGGGTCGGGGCCGGTAGGGAGCAGTTCTTC	CASSPRVGAGREQFF
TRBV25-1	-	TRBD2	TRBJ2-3	TGTGCCAGCAGATCCCCTAGCGGGGGTTACACAGATACGCAGTATTTT	CASRSPSGGYTDTQYF
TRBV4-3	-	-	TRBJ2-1	TGCGCCAGCAGCCAAGGTAACGTCCCCGCGGGGGAGCAGTTCTTC	CASSQGNVPAGEQFF
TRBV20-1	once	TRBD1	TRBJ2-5	TGCAGTGCCTTTGATCACAGGGGTTTAGCGACCCAGTACTTC	CSAFDHRGLATQYF
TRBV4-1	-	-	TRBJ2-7	TGCGCCAGCAGCCAAGGAGGGGGGGGCTTATTCTCCTACGAGCAGTACTTC	CASSQGGGGLFSYEQYF
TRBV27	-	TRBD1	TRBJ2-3	TGTGCCAGCACCGGGACAGTCACAGATACGCAGTATTTT	CASTGTVTDTQYF
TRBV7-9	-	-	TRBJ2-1	TGTGCCAGCAGCTTACCCGTTTCAGCGGGTTTATACAATGAGCAGTTCTTC	CASSLPVSAGLYNEQFF
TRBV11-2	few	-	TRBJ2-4	TGTGCCAGCAGCTTAAATCGGGGAATAGCCAAAAACATTCAGTACTTC	CASSLNRGIAKNIQYF
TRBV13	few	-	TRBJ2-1	TGTGCCAGCAGCTTAGTACGGGGGCCTTACAATGAGCAGTTCTTC	CASSLVRGPYNEQFF
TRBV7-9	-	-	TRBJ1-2	TGTGCCAGCAGCTTGGGGCCAGCAGACCACACCTTC	CASSLGPADHTF
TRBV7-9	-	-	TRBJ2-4	TGTGCCAGCAGCTTAAACAGACCTGGGAACATTCAGTACTTC	CASSLNRPGNIQYF
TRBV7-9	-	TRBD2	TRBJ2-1	TGTGCCAGCAGCCGGACGCTAGCGGGGAACAATGAGCAGTTCTTC	CASSRTLAGNNEQFF
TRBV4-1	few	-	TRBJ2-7	TGCGCCAGCAGTCCCGACAGACAATCACTCTACGAGCAGTACTTC	CASSPDRQSLYEQYF
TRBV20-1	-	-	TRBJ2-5	TGCAGTGCAACAGAGCCGTTCCAAGAGACCCAGTACTTC	CSATEPFQETQYF
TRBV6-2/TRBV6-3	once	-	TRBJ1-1	TGTGCCAGCAGTTCTCGGGGGTGGACTGAAGCTTTCTTT	CASSSRGWTEAFF
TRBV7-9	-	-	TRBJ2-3	TGTGCAGCGAGTATGTTTGGGGGGTCCACAGATACGCAGTATTTT	CAASMFGGSTDTQYF
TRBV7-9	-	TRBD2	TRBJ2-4	TGTGCCAGCAGCTCAGGACTAGCGGATGCCAAAAACATTCAGTACTTC	CASSSGLADAKNIQYF
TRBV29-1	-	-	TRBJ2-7	TGCAGCGTTGAGGTCCCCGGGTCCGAGCAGTACTTC	CSVEVPGSEQYF
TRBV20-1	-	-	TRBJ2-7	TGCAGTGCTACCGGGGCCTACGAGCAGTACTTC	CSATGAYEQYF
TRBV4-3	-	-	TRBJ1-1	TGCGCCAGCAGCCAAGATCGGCCAGCCCTGAACACTGAAGCTTTCTTT	CASSQDRPALNTEAFF
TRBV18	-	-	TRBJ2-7	TGTGCCAGCTCACCAAACGGGCAGGGATCCTACGAGCAGTACTTC	CASSPNGQGSYEQYF
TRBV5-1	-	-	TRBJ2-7	TGCGCCAGCAGGGAGTCGGTGGCGTCCGAGCAGTACTTC	CASRESVASEQYF
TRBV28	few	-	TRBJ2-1	TGTGCCAGCAGTTTGTATTCCCCATACAATGAGCAGTTCTTC	CASSLYSPYNEQFF
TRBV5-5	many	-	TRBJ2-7	TGTGCCAGCAGCTTAGACGAGCAGTACTTC	CASSLDEQYF
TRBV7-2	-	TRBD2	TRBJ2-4	TGTGCCAGCAGCTTACGCGGGGGGACCGAAAACATTCAGTACTTC	CASSLRGGTENIQYF
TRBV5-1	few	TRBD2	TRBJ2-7	TGCGCCAGCAGCTTTTTAGCGGGATTTGTCGACGAGCAGTACTTC	CASSFLAGFVDEQYF
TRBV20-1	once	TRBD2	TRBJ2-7	TGCAGTGCTAGAGTCCAGGGACTAGCTGGATACGAGCAGTACTTC	CSARVQGLAGYEQYF
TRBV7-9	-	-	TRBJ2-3	TGTGCCAGCAGCCCCCTACAACAGGGCACAGATACGCAGTATTTT	CASSPLQQGTDTQYF